This TCR beta chain emerged from a study of graft-versus-host responses after intestinal transplantation. Overall study context: Among the recipients, all got anti-thymocyte globulin induction and then tacrolimus and steroids for around 3 years.

Study-wide findings and caveats: The recipient marrow held GvH clones, and some of them showed up first in ileum or blood.

Trimming took 8 bases from V and 3 from J; bases not matched to a gene: 8. Germline V gene sequence: CDR1 SNHLY, CDR2 FYNNEI. This CDR3 has 14 amino acids. Concerning this clone itself: Its target is unknown.

The table came from immunoSEQ multiplex PCR; TCRdb's copy has only in-frame clones and leaves some out. The repertoire includes about 81,000 clones, around 93% of them detected once, and approximately 0.32% sits in the top ten. The material was unstimulated CD4+ T cells sorted from spleen or lymph node cells, obtained before transplant. The source of this sequence is a human donor who was the organ donor for an intestinal transplant. The rearrangement joins TRBV2 to TRBJ2-7; 9 positions match TRBD1. The CDR3 here is CASLRDRVIYEQYF. As DNA, the CDR3 is TGTGCCAGCCTTAGGGACAGGGTAATCTACGAGCAGTACTTC.